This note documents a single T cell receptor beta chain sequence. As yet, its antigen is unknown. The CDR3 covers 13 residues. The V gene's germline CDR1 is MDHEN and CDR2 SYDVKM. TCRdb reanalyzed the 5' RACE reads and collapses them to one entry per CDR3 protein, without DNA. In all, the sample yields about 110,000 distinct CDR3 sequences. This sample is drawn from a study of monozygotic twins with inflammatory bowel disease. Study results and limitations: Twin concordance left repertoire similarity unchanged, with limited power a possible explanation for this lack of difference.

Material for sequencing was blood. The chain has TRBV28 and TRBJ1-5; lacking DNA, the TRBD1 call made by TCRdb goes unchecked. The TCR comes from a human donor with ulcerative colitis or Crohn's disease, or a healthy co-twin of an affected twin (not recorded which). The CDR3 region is CASSIRGAQPQHF.